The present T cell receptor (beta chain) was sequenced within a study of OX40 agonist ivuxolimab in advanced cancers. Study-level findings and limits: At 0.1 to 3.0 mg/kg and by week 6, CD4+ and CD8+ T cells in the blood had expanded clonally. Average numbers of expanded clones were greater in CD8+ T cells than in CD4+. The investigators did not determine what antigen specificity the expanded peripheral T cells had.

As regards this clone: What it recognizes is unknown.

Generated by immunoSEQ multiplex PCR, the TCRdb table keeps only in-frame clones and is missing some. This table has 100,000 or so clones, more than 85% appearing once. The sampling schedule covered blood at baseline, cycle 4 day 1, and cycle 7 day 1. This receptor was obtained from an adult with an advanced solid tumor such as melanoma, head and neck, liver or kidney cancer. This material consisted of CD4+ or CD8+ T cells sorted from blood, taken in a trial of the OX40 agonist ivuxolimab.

CDR3 protein: CASSEGLRVEQYF. The CDR3 nucleotides read TGTGCCAGCAGTGAAGGATTAAGGGTAGAGCAGTACTTC. The rearrangement uses TRBV6-1 and TRBJ2-7; D remains ambiguous. Germline V CDR1 and CDR2: MNHNS, SASEGT. The V and J ends lost 1 base and 7 bases respectively, with 11 bases between them. This CDR3 contains 13 residues.